Following are 25 T cell receptor beta chains from one sample sequenced in a study of cytomegalovirus exposure and HLA in healthy donors. It was with 60 Vbeta and 13 Jbeta primers that the PCR ran. Sequencing was performed with immunoSEQ multiplex PCR; in TCRdb, only in-frame clones are kept and a portion is missing. The sample lists some 180,000 clones; roughly 80% were seen once. Source material: PBMCs. The receptor set was obtained from a woman younger than 35 in good health and CMV-seronegative.

The chain carries TRBV10-3 and TRBJ2-1; D is possibly TRBD2 (6 bases). Between the trimmed V and J ends, which lost 6 bases and 13 bases, there was a span of 16 bases. CDR1 and CDR2 from the germline V gene are ENHRY and SYGVKD. The CDR3 consists of 12 residues. The CDR3 region has the DNA TGTGCCATCAGGTCCCCGGGACTCGCCCAGTTCTTC. It is translated as CAIRSPGLAQFF.

Regarding this clone: One end of the junction fails to match germline, which may point to a read error. This chain links TRBV25-1 with TRBJ1-1; unclear D gene. The CDR3 totals 14 residues. From germline, CDR1 is MGHDK and CDR2 SYGVNS. This CDR3 is CAGSEWEGNTEAFF. The CDR3 region has the DNA TGTGCCGGCAGTGAATGGGAGGGGAACACTGAAGCTTTCTTT. The full variable domain, in which reference TRBV25-1 and TRBJ1-1 provide the parts outside the CDR3, is EADIYQTPRYLVIGTGKKITLECSQTMGHDKMYWYQQDPGMELHLIHYSYGVNSTEKGDLSSESTVSRIRTEHFPLTLESARPSHTSQYLCAGSEWEGNTEAFFGQGTRLTVV.

The V gene is TRBV10-3, the J gene TRBJ2-7, with D uncertain. The CDR3 runs to 13 residues. V gave up 0 bases and J gave up 4 bases, with 7 bases separating them. From germline, CDR1 is ENHRY and CDR2 SYGVKD. In nucleotides, the CDR3 is TGTGCCATCAGTGAGTCCCTCTTTTACGAGCAGTACTTC. This encodes CAISESLFYEQYF.

Comments on this clone: The sample has other DNA sequences that encode this CDR3 too. This chain connects TRBV6-5 to TRBJ1-2; D might be TRBD1 (5 bases). This CDR3 spans 14 amino acids. V dropped 6 bases and J dropped 3 bases, with 14 bases sitting between them. Per germline, CDR1 MNHEY and CDR2 SVGAGI. Written as DNA, the CDR3 is TGTGCCAGCAGCTACAGAGGACACGACTATGGCTACACCTTC. Translation: CASSYRGHDYGYTF.

This clone was counted a single time. The chain carries TRBV6-1 and TRBJ2-5; D not certain. Germline CDR1 is MNHNS and CDR2 is SASEGT. V lost 3 bases, J lost 6 bases, and 17 bases lay in between. The CDR3 consists of 15 residues. DNA of the CDR3: TGTGCCAGCAGTGAGCGGCAGCCCGCCGGCAAGACCCAGTACTTC. It specifies CASSERQPAGKTQYF.

The rearrangement uses TRBV11-3 and TRBJ1-6; the match to TRBD1 covers 8 bases. CDR3 length: 15 residues. The trim removed 4 bases at V and 6 bases at J, leaving 5 bases unmatched. Germline loops: CDR1 SGHNT, CDR2 YENEEA. The CDR3 protein is CASSYRQGPNSPLHF. Here the CDR3 DNA reads TGTGCCAGCAGCTACAGACAGGGGCCTAATTCACCCCTCCACTTT.

The J gene is TRBJ2-1, the V gene TRBV5-1, with TRBD2 matching 14 bases. The CDR3 is 19 amino acids. The germline V gene encodes CDR1 SGHRS and CDR2 YFSETQ. J gave up 10 bases and V 0 bases, and 15 bases lay outside the gene matches. CDR3 coding DNA: TGCGCCAGCAGCTTGGGGGGACTAGCGGGAGCTCCGGGCAGGGAGGAGCAGTTCTTC. This gives the protein CASSLGGLAGAPGREEQFF.

This clone showed up just a few times. The chain recombines TRBV6-1 with TRBJ2-6; D not certain. This CDR3 is 15 amino acids long. Germline V gives CDR1 MNHNS, CDR2 SASEGT. The V and J ends lost 3 bases and 0 bases respectively, with 6 bases between them. As DNA, the CDR3 is TGTGCCAGCAGTGATTGGAGCTCTGGGGCCAACGTCCTGACTTTC. Protein product: CASSDWSSGANVLTF.

The V call is TRBV7-9, the J call TRBJ1-5; tentative D call: TRBD1 (5 bases). The CDR3 is made up of 13 amino acids. Trimming took 5 bases from V and 4 from J, leaving 9 bases between them. Per germline, CDR1 SEHNR and CDR2 FQNEAQ (reference sequence). CDR3 sequence reads: CASSPGTNQPQHF. The CDR3 coding sequence is TGTGCCAGCAGCCCGGGGACTAATCAGCCCCAGCATTTT.

To note about this clone: Compared with germline, one end of the junction differs, possibly owing to a read error. The genes are TRBV7-9 and TRBJ2-5, with 8 bases identical to TRBD1. Germline V gives CDR1 SEHNR, CDR2 FQNEAQ (reference sequence). The CDR3 is made up of 16 amino acids. The CDR3 nucleotides read TGTTCCAGCAACCTCACTCCGGGACAGGCCCAAGAGACCCAGTACTTC. Amino acids: CSSNLTPGQAQETQYF.

In its sample, this clone was seen once. The V gene is TRBV28, the J gene TRBJ2-5, with a possible D match to TRBD2 (5 bases). V was shortened by 7 bases and J by 4 bases, with 16 bases between the two germline ends. The CDR3 runs to 14 residues. Germline-derived CDR1 and CDR2 are MDHEN and SYDVKM. Written as DNA, the CDR3 is TGTGCCAGCACCAGCGAACGACGGGGAGAGACCCAGTACTTC. This codes for CASTSERRGETQYF. The variable domain in full, completed from reference TRBV28 and TRBJ2-5, reads DVKVTQSSRYLVKRTGEKVFLECVQDMDHENMFWYRQDPGLGLRLIYFSYDVKMKEKGDIPEGYSVSREKKERFSLILESASTNQTSMYLCASTSERRGETQYFGPGTRLLVL.

V gene TRBV10-3 combines with J gene TRBJ2-5; TRBD1 might be the D (6 bases). The CDR3 covers 16 residues. CDR1 and CDR2 (germline): ENHRY, SYGVKD. The V end was cut by 0 bases, the J end by 1 base, with 12 bases between. CDR3 bases: TGTGCCATCAGTGAGTCGGTACAGGGATCCCAAGAGACCCAGTACTTC. Translation gives CAISESVQGSQETQYF.

The chain employs TRBV4-2 and TRBJ1-5; unclear D gene. The CDR3 length is 17 residues. The germline CDR1 and CDR2 sequences are LGHNA and YNFKEQ. V lost 1 base and J lost 2, with 15 bases in between. Written as DNA, the CDR3 is TGTGCCAGCAGCCAAGCCCTAGACTCCGGCGGCAATCAGCCCCAGCATTTT. Protein product: CASSQALDSGGNQPQHF.

V gene TRBV27 combines with J gene TRBJ2-7, with D possibly matching TRBD1 (6 bases). Trimming shortened V by 4 bases and J by 3 bases, and 16 bases separated the two germline ends. This CDR3 has 15 amino acids. The germline CDR1 and CDR2 sequences are MNHEY and SMNVEV (reference sequence). Written as DNA, the CDR3 is TGTGCCAGCAGTTCCAGGGGTCTGGGACGCTACGAGCAGTACTTC. This translates into CASSSRGLGRYEQYF.

Concerning this clone itself: At one end, the junction sequence differs from germline, possibly due to a read error. The chain is built from TRBV5-4 and TRBJ2-3; D is perhaps TRBD2 (5 bases). The CDR3 length is 14 residues. Per the germline V gene, CDR1 is SGHNT and CDR2 is YYREEE (reference sequence). CDR3 sequence reads: CASSLEGGRPAGDF. CDR3 nucleotide sequence: TGTGCCAGCAGCTTGGAGGGTGGACGCCCCGCCGGGGATTTT.

The chain is built from TRBV7-9 and TRBJ2-7; 7 bases are a match to TRBD2. The CDR3 is made up of 14 amino acids. The germline V gene has CDR1 SEHNR and CDR2 FQNEAQ (reference sequence). CDR3 sequence reads: CSSSLGFGRSEQYV. CDR3 nucleotides: TGTTCCAGCAGCTTAGGTTTCGGGAGGAGCGAGCAGTACGTC.

V and J are TRBV28 and TRBJ2-1, with D possibly TRBD2 on 6 matching bases. Looked up from germline, CDR1 is MDHEN and CDR2 is SYDVKM. This CDR3 has 14 amino acids. Trimming cost V 3 bases and J 6 bases, with 12 bases left between them. CDR3 sequence: CASSLGGAPNEQFF. In DNA form, the CDR3 reads TGTGCCAGCAGTTTGGGGGGAGCACCCAATGAGCAGTTCTTC.

This clone was found a few times. The rearrangement uses TRBV14 and TRBJ2-6, with 9 nucleotides matching TRBD1. The V segment lost 6 bases and the J segment 0 bases; nucleotides outside the gene matches: 12. This CDR3 has 19 residues. Per the germline V gene, CDR1 is SGHDN and CDR2 is FVKESK. CDR3 sequence reads: CASRPNRGQGHSGANVLTF. Here the CDR3 DNA reads TGTGCCAGCAGACCTAACCGGGGACAGGGTCACTCTGGGGCCAACGTCCTGACTTTC. Drawing the rest from reference TRBV14 and TRBJ2-6, the complete variable domain is EAGVTQFPSHSVIEKGQTVTLRCDPISGHDNLYWYRRVMGKEIKFLLHFVKESKQDESGMPNNRFLAERTGGTYSTLKVQPAELEDSGVYFCASRPNRGQGHSGANVLTFGAGSRLTVL.

A single count supports this clone. The genes are TRBV28 and TRBJ2-2; 7 nucleotides agree with TRBD1. Per the germline V gene, CDR1 is MDHEN and CDR2 is SYDVKM. The length of the CDR3 is 15 residues. The J segment lost 0 bases and the V segment lost 3 bases, leaving 1 base of the junction unmatched. Here the CDR3 DNA reads TGTGCCAGCAGTTTCGGGACAGCGAACACCGGGGAGCTGTTTTTT. Amino acid sequence: CASSFGTANTGELFF. The full variable domain, in which reference TRBV28 and TRBJ2-2 provide the parts outside the CDR3, is DVKVTQSSRYLVKRTGEKVFLECVQDMDHENMFWYRQDPGLGLRLIYFSYDVKMKEKGDIPEGYSVSREKKERFSLILESASTNQTSMYLCASSFGTANTGELFFGEGSRLTVL.

The gene calls are TRBV21-1 and TRBJ2-3; TRBD2 is the table's D call, not checked against the DNA. TRBV21-1 is listed as a pseudogene. The CDR3 spans 15 residues. The CDR3 spells CASSSNRRGADTQYF. The CDR3 coding sequence is TGTGCCAGCAGCTCAAATAGGAGGGGAGCAGATACGCAGTATTTT.

This clone came up once. The rearrangement uses TRBV7-9 and TRBJ1-1, with a weak D call TRBD1 (5 bases). Germline CDR1 reads SEHNR; CDR2 reads FQNEAQ (reference sequence). V was cut by 5 bases and J by 5 bases, with 18 bases left in between. This CDR3 region has 15 residues. The CDR3 DNA sequence: TGTGCCAGCAGCAAAACAGGACGGGGGGGAACTGAAGCTTTCTTT. The encoded protein is CASSKTGRGGTEAFF.

The chain joins TRBV9 to TRBJ1-4; D may be TRBD1 (5 bases). Trimming removed 4 bases at V and 7 bases at J, with 23 bases between. CDR1 and CDR2 (germline): SGDLS, YYNGEE. The CDR3 consists of 17 residues. CDR3 protein: CASSPRGRGEVGEKLFF. CDR3 nucleotide sequence: TGTGCCAGCAGCCCCCGCGGGAGGGGCGAAGTAGGTGAAAAACTGTTTTTT.

Here the CDR3 reads CATPTPLAPNYGYTF. The CDR3 DNA sequence: TGTGCCACCCCGACGCCGCTAGCTCCTAACTATGGCTACACCTTC. This sequence joins TRBV2 and TRBJ1-2; D is unclear. Germline CDR1 and CDR2: SNHLY and FYNNEI. The CDR3 contains 15 residues. With 10 bases removed from V and 0 bases from J, the gap between germline ends came to 18 bases. Based on the CDR3 plus reference TRBV2 and TRBJ1-2, the full variable domain is EPEVTQTPSHQVTQMGQEVILRCVPISNHLYFYWYRQILGQKVEFLVSFYNNEISEKSEIFDDQFSVERPDGSNFTLKIRSTKLEDSAMYFCATPTPLAPNYGYTFGSGTRLTVV.

This clone was found a few times. The chain has TRBV28 and TRBJ1-2; no firm D call. Germline V gene sequence: CDR1 MDHEN, CDR2 SYDVKM. Between the trimmed V and J ends, which lost 6 bases and 5 bases, there was a span of 10 bases. CDR3 size: 12 residues. DNA of the CDR3: TGTGCCAGCAGGGGAGTGAAATATGGCTACACCTTC. Its translation is CASRGVKYGYTF.

In DNA form, the CDR3 reads TGCGCCAGCAGCACAAGGGGGGGAGGAAACATTCAGTACTTC. Translation gives CASSTRGGGNIQYF. V is TRBV5-1 and J is TRBJ2-4; D might be TRBD2 (7 bases). The CDR3 is 14 amino acids. The V and J ends lost 4 bases and 6 bases respectively, with 14 bases between them. Germline-derived CDR1 and CDR2 are SGHRS and YFSETQ.